A selection of T cell receptor beta chains follows, all from one sample in a study of blood T cells in healthy people across ages. TCRdb processed the 5' RACE reads anew with MiXCR; each CDR3 protein has one entry. The sample has nearly 1 million distinct CDR3 sequences, roughly 50% seen once. The sequencing input was blood. The receptors originated from a woman aged 55-75 years in good health. Both conserved end residues are part of each CDR3. The D gene is left open where the match is weak. Some rows have no size entry. The others give once, few or many, or a class for an expanded clone.

size	V	J	D	length	DNA	CDR3
few	TRBV4-2	TRBJ2-7	-	19	TGTGCCAGCAGCCAAGTAGGGCGGGGAGAGTTCCCCAGCTCCTACGAGCAGTACTTC	CASSQVGRGEFPSSYEQYF
-	TRBV5-1	TRBJ2-1	TRBD2	15	TGCGCCAGCAACCCCAGGGGACTAGCGGGAGAGGAGCAGTTCTTC	CASNPRGLAGEEQFF
-	TRBV5-1	TRBJ2-3	TRBD2	15	TGCGCCAGCAGCCCGGGAGGGCTAGATGCAGATACGCAGTATTTT	CASSPGGLDADTQYF
few	TRBV9	TRBJ2-5	TRBD1	14	TGTGCCAGCAGCGTAGTGGACAGGAAAGAGACCCAGTACTTC	CASSVVDRKETQYF
once	TRBV29-1	TRBJ2-3	TRBD2	16	TGCAGCGGTCAACTAGCGGGAGGATTTGGGACAGATACGCAGTATTTT	CSGQLAGGFGTDTQYF
few	TRBV7-7	TRBJ2-5	-	13	TGTGCCAGCAGCTTATGGGAGGTGAAGACCCAGTACTTC	CASSLWEVKTQYF
-	TRBV28	TRBJ2-5	TRBD2	17	TGTGCCAGCAGTCCTCAAATCCTAGCGGGAGTATGGGAGACCCAGTACTTC	CASSPQILAGVWETQYF
-	TRBV28	TRBJ2-4	-	15	TGTGCCAGCAGTATCCTGACGCTAGCCAAAAACATTCAGTACTTC	CASSILTLAKNIQYF
-	TRBV10-3	TRBJ2-7	-	14	TGTGCCATCAGCCCGGGACACTTCTCCTACGAGCAGTACTTC	CAISPGHFSYEQYF
-	TRBV11-2	TRBJ2-1	-	14	TGTGCCACTGGTCAGGGAGGTGCAAGTACCCAGCAGTTCTTC	CATGQGGASTQQFF
once	TRBV4-1	TRBJ2-1	TRBD2	18	TGCGCCAGCAGCCAAGTGGTTAGCGGGAGGGAGTCCTACAATGAGCAGTTCTTC	CASSQVVSGRESYNEQFF